This TCR beta chain was observed in a study of cytomegalovirus exposure and HLA in healthy donors. In the case of this clone: Its antigen is currently unknown.

Germline-derived CDR1 and CDR2 are SQVTM and ANQGSEA. The CDR3 contains 15 residues. V was pared by 7 bases and J by 0 bases, with 19 bases between. The protocol was immunoSEQ multiplex PCR, while the TCRdb copy is restricted to in-frame clones and leaves out a portion. The sample consists of 200,000 or so clones, 75% to 95% of them appearing once. Study-wide points: Rarity held for most TCR sequences, but there were some public TCRs that occurred in many donors. It was about 150 TCR beta chains that were listed as cytomegalovirus-associated.

Separate from the approximately 700-subject first cohort was the roughly 120-subject validation cohort, to which the donors belonged. This sequence joins TRBV29-1 and TRBJ2-7, with a tentative D call TRBD2 (7 bases). The clonotype originates from a young woman in good health and CMV-seronegative. The sample was PBMCs. CDR3 loop: CSARGAGADSYEQYF. CDR3 DNA sequence: TGCAGCGCCCGGGGGGCGGGGGCGGACTCCTACGAGCAGTACTTC.